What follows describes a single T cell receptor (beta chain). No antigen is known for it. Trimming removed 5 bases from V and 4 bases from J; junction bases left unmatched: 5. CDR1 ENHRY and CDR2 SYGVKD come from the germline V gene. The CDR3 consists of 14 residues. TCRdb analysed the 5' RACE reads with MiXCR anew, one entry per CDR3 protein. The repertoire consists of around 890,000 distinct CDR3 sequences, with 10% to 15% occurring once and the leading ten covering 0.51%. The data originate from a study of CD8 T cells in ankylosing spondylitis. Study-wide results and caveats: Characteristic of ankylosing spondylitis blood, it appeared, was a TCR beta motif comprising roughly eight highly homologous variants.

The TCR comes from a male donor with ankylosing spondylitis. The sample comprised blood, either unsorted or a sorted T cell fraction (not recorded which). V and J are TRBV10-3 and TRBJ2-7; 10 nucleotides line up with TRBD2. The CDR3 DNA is TGTGCCATCAGTACCGGGACTAGCGATTACGAGCAGTACTTC. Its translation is CAISTGTSDYEQYF.